The rows below give T cell receptor beta chains drawn from one sample of a study of blood T cell repertoires in COVID-19. Sequencing used immunoSEQ multiplex PCR; TCRdb keeps in-frame clones, though not all of them. The sample yields around 250,000 clones, about 87% seen once. What was sequenced was PBMCs or T cells enriched from blood (not recorded which). The receptor source for this set is a woman in her 30s with acute COVID-19. CDR3s include the opening cysteine and the closing phenylalanine or tryptophan. A D gene is named only where the DNA matches it firmly. Clone size is stated in some rows and not others, as once, few, many or a class when expanded.

. | . | TRBJ2-7 | TRBV10-3 | CAISAKEGLGRYEQYF | TGTGCCATCAGTGCAAAGGAGGGGCTGGGACGGTACGAGCAGTACTTC
. | . | TRBJ1-5 | TRBV6-6 | CASLGVSNQPQHF | TGTGCCAGCTTAGGGGTTAGCAATCAGCCCCAGCATTTT
. | . | TRBJ1-1 | TRBV29-1 | CSGERQLDEAFF | TGCAGCGGTGAGAGACAGCTTGACGAAGCTTTCTTT
. | TRBD1 | TRBJ1-1 | TRBV2 | CASSRQGVNTEAFF | TGTGCCAGCAGTCGACAGGGAGTGAACACTGAAGCTTTCTTT
. | TRBD1 | TRBJ1-1 | TRBV14 | CASSIAGGGTEAFF | TGTGCCAGCAGCATTGCAGGGGGTGGGACTGAAGCTTTCTTT
. | . | TRBJ2-7 | TRBV4-2 | CASSQERLFYEQYF | TGTGCCAGCAGCCAAGAGAGACTCTTCTACGAGCAGTACTTC
. | TRBD1 | TRBJ2-1 | TRBV6-5 | CAISTGADNEQFF | TGTGCCATAAGCACAGGGGCAGACAATGAGCAGTTCTTC
. | . | TRBJ2-7 | TRBV5-6 | CASSLGLNSYEQYF | TGTGCCAGCAGCTTGGGACTAAACTCCTACGAGCAGTACTTC
. | TRBD1 | TRBJ1-5 | TRBV28 | CASSLRQGNQPQHF | TGTGCCAGCAGCCTGAGACAGGGAAATCAGCCCCAGCATTTT
. | TRBD1 | TRBJ1-1 | TRBV29-1 | CSVEGQGAPEAFF | TGCAGCGTTGAGGGACAGGGGGCTCCTGAAGCTTTCTTT
. | TRBD1 | TRBJ1-5 | TRBV27 | CASSLTDRGLGNQPQHF | TGTGCCAGCAGTTTGACGGACAGGGGGCTTGGGAATCAGCCCCAGCATTTT
. | TRBD1 | TRBJ1-6 | TRBV28 | CASRKTGGSPLHF | TGTGCCAGCAGAAAGACAGGGGGCTCACCCCTCCACTTT
. | . | TRBJ2-7 | TRBV4-1 | CASSQGAPDNHEQYF | TGCGCCAGCAGCCAAGGGGCCCCGGACAACCACGAGCAGTACTTC
. | TRBD2 | TRBJ2-3 | TRBV10-3 | CAVVASSGRSTDTQYF | TGTGCCGTAGTAGCCTCTAGCGGGAGGAGCACAGATACGCAGTATTTT
. | . | TRBJ1-2 | TRBV15 | CATSSQLGRGDGNYGYTF | TGTGCCACCAGCTCCCAACTGGGGAGGGGGGACGGGAACTATGGCTACACCTTC
. | TRBD1 | TRBJ1-3 | TRBV24-1 | CATSDSGQGSGNTIYF | TGTGCCACCAGTGATTCTGGACAGGGATCTGGAAACACCATATATTTT
. | TRBD2 | TRBJ2-7 | TRBV11-2 | CASSLLAGFNYEQYF | TGTGCCAGCAGCTTGTTAGCGGGATTTAACTACGAGCAGTACTTC
. | . | TRBJ2-7 | TRBV19 | CASSIPGGHEQYF | TGTGCCAGTAGTATTCCGGGGGGCCACGAGCAGTACTTC
. | . | TRBJ1-5 | TRBV7-9 | CASSLGAGYNQPQHF | TGTGCCAGCAGCTTAGGCGCAGGGTACAATCAGCCCCAGCATTTT
once | . | TRBJ1-1 | TRBV3-1/TRBV3-2 | CASSLGGGLSTEAFF | TGTGCCAGCAGCTTAGGGGGGGGGTTGAGCACTGAAGCTTTCTTT
. | . | TRBJ2-3 | TRBV28 | CASIGGFTDTQYF | TGTGCCAGCATTGGGGGGTTCACAGATACGCAGTATTTT
. | . | TRBJ1-1 | TRBV28 | CASSLQAGNGNTEAFF | TGTGCCAGCAGTTTACAGGCAGGGAATGGGAACACTGAAGCTTTCTTT
. | TRBD2 | TRBJ2-7 | TRBV4-2 | CASSQETSGQNYEQYF | TGTGCCAGCAGCCAGGAAACTAGCGGTCAAAACTACGAGCAGTACTTC
. | . | TRBJ1-3 | TRBV19 | CASSKTGSGNTIYF | TGTGCCAGTAGTAAGACCGGGTCTGGAAACACCATATATTTT
. | . | TRBJ1-5 | TRBV7-8 | CASSPSAEGPQHF | TGTGCCAGCAGCCCCTCGGCGGAGGGGCCCCAGCATTTT
. | TRBD1 | TRBJ1-5 | TRBV7-2 | CASSFYITGGQPQHF | TGTGCCAGCAGTTTTTATATCACAGGGGGACAGCCCCAGCATTTT
. | TRBD2 | TRBJ2-1 | TRBV27 | CASSLTPGGDNEQFF | TGTGCCAGCAGTTTGACACCGGGGGGTGACAATGAGCAGTTCTTC
few | TRBD1 | TRBJ1-5 | TRBV18 | CASSRAQGAGQPQHF | TGTGCCAGCTCAAGAGCCCAGGGGGCGGGTCAGCCCCAGCATTTT
. | . | TRBJ2-7 | TRBV19 | CASSITATYEQYF | TGTGCCAGTAGTATAACAGCAACCTACGAGCAGTACTTC
. | TRBD2 | TRBJ2-1 | TRBV2 | CASSARTSFDEQFF | TGTGCCAGCAGTGCCCGGACTAGTTTCGATGAGCAGTTCTTC
. | . | TRBJ2-6 | TRBV18 | CASSLGADFSGANVLTF | TGTGCCAGCTCTTTAGGGGCAGATTTCTCTGGGGCCAACGTCCTGACTTTC
. | . | TRBJ1-2 | TRBV5-4 | CASSLYNRDGYTF | TGTGCCAGCAGCTTATATAACAGGGACGGCTACACCTTC
. | . | TRBJ1-1 | TRBV5-4 | CASSLTGENTEAFF | TGTGCCAGCAGCTTGACGGGGGAAAACACTGAAGCTTTCTTT
. | . | TRBJ2-7 | TRBV5-1 | CASSLASGGLGDEQYF | TGCGCCAGCAGCTTGGCATCCGGGGGACTTGGGGACGAGCAGTACTTC
. | . | TRBJ2-7 | TRBV12-3/TRBV12-4 | CASRGDNKDEQYF | TGTGCCAGCAGGGGGGACAATAAGGACGAGCAGTACTTC
. | TRBD1 | TRBJ2-6 | TRBV29-1 | CSVEDRGTGVKSSGANVLTF | TGCAGCGTTGAAGATCGTGGGACAGGGGTTAAGAGCTCTGGGGCCAACGTCCTGACTTTC
few | TRBD2 | TRBJ2-5 | TRBV10-1 | CASSESGGAETQYF | TGCGCCAGCAGTGAGTCGGGAGGGGCAGAGACCCAGTACTTC
. | . | TRBJ1-2 | TRBV23-1 | CASSQRRKGGNYGYTF | TGCGCCAGCAGTCAACGGAGGAAAGGGGGTAACTATGGCTACACCTTC
. | . | TRBJ2-3 | TRBV3-1/TRBV3-2 | CASSQDRPPGGTDTQYF | TGTGCCAGCAGCCAAGATCGACCCCCCGGGGGCACAGATACGCAGTATTTT
. | TRBD2 | TRBJ2-1 | TRBV10-1 | CASSPTGTSGLNEQFF | TGCGCCAGCAGTCCCACCGGGACTAGCGGCCTCAATGAGCAGTTCTTC